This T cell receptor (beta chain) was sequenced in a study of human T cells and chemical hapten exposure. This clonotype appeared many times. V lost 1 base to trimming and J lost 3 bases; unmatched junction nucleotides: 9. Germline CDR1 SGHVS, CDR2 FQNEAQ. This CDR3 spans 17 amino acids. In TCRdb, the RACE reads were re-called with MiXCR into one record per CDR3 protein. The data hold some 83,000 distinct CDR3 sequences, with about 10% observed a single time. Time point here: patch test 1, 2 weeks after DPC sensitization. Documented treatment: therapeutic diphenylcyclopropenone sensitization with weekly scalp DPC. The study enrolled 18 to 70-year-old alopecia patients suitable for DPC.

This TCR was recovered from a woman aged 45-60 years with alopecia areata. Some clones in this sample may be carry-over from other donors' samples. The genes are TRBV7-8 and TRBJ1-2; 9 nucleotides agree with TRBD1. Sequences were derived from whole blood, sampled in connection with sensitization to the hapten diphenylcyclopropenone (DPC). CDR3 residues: CASSLDAGTGKYYGYTF. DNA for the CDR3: TGTGCCAGCAGCTTAGACGCAGGGACAGGGAAATACTATGGCTACACCTTC.